This record covers a single TCR beta chain. These data belong to a study of breast tumors, draining lymph nodes, adjacent tissues. Using its own MiXCR run on the multiplex PCR reads, TCRdb lists one record per CDR3 protein. This table holds over 10,000 distinct CDR3 sequences, approximately 60% found once. Sequenced material: tumor-adjacent breast tissue. The source is a female donor with breast cancer. Some clones in this sample may be carry-over from other donors' samples.

CDR3 sequence reads: CASRGTAGEQYF. The CDR3 DNA reads TGTGCCAGCAGGGGGACAGCCGGCGAGCAGTACTTC. This sequence joins TRBV6-2 or TRBV6-3 and TRBJ2-7; 7 nucleotides line up with TRBD1. This CDR3 is 12 amino acids long. Looked up from germline, CDR1 is MNHEY and CDR2 is SVGEGT. After removal of 6 bases from V and 6 bases from J, the junction contained 5 bases not matched to a gene.